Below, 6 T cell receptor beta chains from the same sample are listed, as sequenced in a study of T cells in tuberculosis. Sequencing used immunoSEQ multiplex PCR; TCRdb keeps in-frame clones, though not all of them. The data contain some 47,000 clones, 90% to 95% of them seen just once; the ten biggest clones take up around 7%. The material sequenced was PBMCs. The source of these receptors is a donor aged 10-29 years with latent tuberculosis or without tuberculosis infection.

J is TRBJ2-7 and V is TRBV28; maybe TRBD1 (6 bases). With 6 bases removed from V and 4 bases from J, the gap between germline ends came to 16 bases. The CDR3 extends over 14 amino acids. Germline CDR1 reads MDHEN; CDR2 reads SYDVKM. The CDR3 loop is CASRKLDRPYEQYF. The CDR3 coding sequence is TGTGCCAGCAGGAAGTTGGACAGACCATACGAGCAGTACTTC.

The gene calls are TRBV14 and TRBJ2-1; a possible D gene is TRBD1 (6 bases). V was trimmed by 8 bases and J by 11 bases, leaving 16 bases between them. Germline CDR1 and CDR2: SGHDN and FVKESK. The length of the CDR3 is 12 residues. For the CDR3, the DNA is TGTGCCAGCTCGTACACGGGGACAAAGCAGTTCTTC. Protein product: CASSYTGTKQFF.

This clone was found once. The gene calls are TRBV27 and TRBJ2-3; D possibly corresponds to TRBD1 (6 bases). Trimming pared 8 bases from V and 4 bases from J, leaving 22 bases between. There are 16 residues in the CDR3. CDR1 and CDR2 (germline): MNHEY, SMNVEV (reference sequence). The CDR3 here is CASGNMAGDGADTQYF. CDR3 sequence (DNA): TGTGCCAGCGGTAATATGGCAGGGGACGGGGCAGATACGCAGTATTTT.

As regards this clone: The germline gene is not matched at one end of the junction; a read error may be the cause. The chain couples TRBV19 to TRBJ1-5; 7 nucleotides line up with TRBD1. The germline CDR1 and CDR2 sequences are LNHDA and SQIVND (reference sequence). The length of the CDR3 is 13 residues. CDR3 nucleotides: TGTGCCAGTAGTAAGACAGGGAATCTGCCCCAGCATTTT. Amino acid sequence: CASSKTGNLPQHF.

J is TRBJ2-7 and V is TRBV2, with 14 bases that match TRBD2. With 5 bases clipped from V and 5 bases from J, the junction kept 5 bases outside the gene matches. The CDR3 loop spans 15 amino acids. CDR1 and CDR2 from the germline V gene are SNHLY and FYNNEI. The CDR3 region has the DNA TGTGCCAGCAGTTCCCGGACTAGCGGGAGGAACGAGCAGTACTTC. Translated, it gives CASSSRTSGRNEQYF.

The CDR3: CASKGRRLQGGTDTQYF. As DNA, the CDR3 is TGTGCCAGTAAGGGAAGGAGGCTCCAAGGAGGCACAGATACGCAGTATTTT. The gene calls are TRBV19 and TRBJ2-3, with D maybe TRBD2 (5 bases). Trimming shortened V by 7 bases and J by 1 base, and 21 bases separated the two germline ends. This CDR3 is 17 amino acids long. Germline V gene data show CDR1 as LNHDA and CDR2 as SQIVND (reference sequence).